This T cell receptor (beta chain) was retrieved from a study of cytotoxic CD8 clonotypes in ibrutinib-treated CLL. The data were produced by immunoSEQ multiplex PCR, yet TCRdb's version contains in-frame clones alone and is incomplete. The data contain approximately 280,000 clones, less than 85% of them seen just once; the ten biggest clones take up 5.6%. Trimming took 1 base from V and 4 from J, leaving 22 bases between them. Germline assignment: CDR1 MGHRA and CDR2 YSYEKL. This CDR3 spans 18 amino acids. This chain links TRBV4-1 with TRBJ1-2; a possible D gene is TRBD1 (5 bases). The sample was PBMCs, taken at disease progression, from a patient treated with ibrutinib. The TCR comes from a human donor with chronic lymphocytic leukemia. CDR3 in DNA: TGCGCCAGCAGCCAAGGATCCACCCTACCAGGAGGGGCCTATGGCTACACCTTC. Its translation: CASSQGSTLPGGAYGYTF.